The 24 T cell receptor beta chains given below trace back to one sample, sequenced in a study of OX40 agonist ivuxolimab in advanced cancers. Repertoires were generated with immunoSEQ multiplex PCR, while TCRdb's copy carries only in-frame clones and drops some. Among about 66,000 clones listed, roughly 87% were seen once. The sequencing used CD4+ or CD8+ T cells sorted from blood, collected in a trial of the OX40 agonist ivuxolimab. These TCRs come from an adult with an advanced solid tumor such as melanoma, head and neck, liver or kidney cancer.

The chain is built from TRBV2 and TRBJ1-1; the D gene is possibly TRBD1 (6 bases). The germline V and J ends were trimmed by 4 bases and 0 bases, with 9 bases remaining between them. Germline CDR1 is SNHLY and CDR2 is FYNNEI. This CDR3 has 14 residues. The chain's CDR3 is CASSVRTVNTEAFF. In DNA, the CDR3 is TGTGCCAGCAGTGTCCGGACAGTGAACACTGAAGCTTTCTTT.

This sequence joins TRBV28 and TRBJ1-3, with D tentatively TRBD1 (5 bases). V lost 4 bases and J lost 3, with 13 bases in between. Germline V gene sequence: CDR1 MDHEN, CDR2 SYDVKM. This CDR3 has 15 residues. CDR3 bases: TGTGCCAGCAGTTCCCCCTCGGGGCTTGGAAACACCATATATTTT. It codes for CASSSPSGLGNTIYF.

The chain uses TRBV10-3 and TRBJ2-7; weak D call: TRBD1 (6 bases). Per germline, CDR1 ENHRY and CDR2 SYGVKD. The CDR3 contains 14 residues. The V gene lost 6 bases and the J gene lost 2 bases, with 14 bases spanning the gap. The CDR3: CAISMTGNPYEQYF. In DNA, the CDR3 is TGTGCCATCAGCATGACAGGCAACCCCTACGAGCAGTACTTC.

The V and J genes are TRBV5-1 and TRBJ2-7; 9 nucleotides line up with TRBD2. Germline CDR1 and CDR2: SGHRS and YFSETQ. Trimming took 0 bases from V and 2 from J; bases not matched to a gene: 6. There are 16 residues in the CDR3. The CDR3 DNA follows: TGCGCCAGCAGCTTGGCGGGCCTAGCGGGACCCTACGAGCAGTACTTC. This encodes CASSLAGLAGPYEQYF.

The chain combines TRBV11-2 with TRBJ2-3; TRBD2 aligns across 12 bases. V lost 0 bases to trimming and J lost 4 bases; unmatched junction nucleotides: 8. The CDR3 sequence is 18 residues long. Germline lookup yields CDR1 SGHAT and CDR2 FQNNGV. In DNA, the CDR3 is TGTGCCAGCAGCTTAGAATCTAGCGGGAGGGGCAGGGCAGATACGCAGTATTTT. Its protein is CASSLESSGRGRADTQYF.

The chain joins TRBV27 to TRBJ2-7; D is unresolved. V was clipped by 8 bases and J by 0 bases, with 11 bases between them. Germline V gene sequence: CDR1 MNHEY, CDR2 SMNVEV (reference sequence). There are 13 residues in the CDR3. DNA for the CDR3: TGTGCCAGCGGGCCCGGTAACTCCTACGAGCAGTACTTC. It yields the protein CASGPGNSYEQYF.

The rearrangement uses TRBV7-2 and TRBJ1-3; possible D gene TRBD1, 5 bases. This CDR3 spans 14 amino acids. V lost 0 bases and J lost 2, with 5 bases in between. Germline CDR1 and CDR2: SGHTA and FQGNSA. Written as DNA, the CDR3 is TGTGCCAGCAGCTTAGCAGGGGCTGGAAACACCATATATTTT. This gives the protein CASSLAGAGNTIYF. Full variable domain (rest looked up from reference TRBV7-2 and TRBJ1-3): GAGVSQSPSNKVTEKGKDVELRCDPISGHTALYWYRQSLGQGLEFLIYFQGNSAPDKSGLPSDRFSAERTGGSVSTLTIQRTQQEDSAVYLCASSLAGAGNTIYFGEGSWLTVV.

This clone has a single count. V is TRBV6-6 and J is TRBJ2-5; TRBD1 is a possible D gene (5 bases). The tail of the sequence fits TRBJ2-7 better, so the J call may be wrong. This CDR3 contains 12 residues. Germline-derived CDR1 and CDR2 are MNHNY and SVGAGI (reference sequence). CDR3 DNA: TGTGCCAGCAGCATCAGGGACTACGAGCAGTACTTC. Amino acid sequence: CASSIRDYEQYF.

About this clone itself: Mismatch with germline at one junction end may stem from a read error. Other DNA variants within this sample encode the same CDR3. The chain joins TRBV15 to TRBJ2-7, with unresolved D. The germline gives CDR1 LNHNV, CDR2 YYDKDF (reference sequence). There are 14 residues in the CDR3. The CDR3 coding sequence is TGCGCCACCAGCAGGTTTCGTGGACCCTACGAGCAGTACTTC. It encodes CATSRFRGPYEQYF.

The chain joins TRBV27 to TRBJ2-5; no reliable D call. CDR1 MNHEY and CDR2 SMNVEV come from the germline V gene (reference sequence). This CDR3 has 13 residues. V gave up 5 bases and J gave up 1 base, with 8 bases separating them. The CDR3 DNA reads TGTGCCAGCAGTCCATTCAGCCAAGAGACCCAGTACTTC. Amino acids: CASSPFSQETQYF.

CDR3 nucleotide sequence: TGTGCCAGCAGCGAGGGACGGAGCTATGGCTACACCTTC. Translated: CASSEGRSYGYTF. The chain links TRBV6-4 to TRBJ1-2, with D possibly TRBD1 on 5 matching bases. The germline V and J ends were trimmed by 6 bases and 4 bases, with 12 bases remaining between them. Germline CDR1 and CDR2: MRHNA and SNTAGT. This CDR3 contains 13 residues.

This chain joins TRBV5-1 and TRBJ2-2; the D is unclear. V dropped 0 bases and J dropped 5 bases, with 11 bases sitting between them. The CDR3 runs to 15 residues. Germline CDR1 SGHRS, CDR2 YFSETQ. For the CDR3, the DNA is TGCGCCAGCAGCTTGGCCGTTTCTGATACCGGGGAGCTGTTTTTT. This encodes CASSLAVSDTGELFF.

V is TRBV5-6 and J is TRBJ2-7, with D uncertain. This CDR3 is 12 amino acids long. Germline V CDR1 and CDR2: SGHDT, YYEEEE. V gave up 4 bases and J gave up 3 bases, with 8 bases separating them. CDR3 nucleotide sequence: TGTGCCAGCAGCAAAGAGTACTACGAGCAGTACTTC. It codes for CASSKEYYEQYF.

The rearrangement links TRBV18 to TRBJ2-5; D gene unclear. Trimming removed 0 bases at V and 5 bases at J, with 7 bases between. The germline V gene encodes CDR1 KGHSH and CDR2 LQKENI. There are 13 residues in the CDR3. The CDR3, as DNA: TGTGCCAGCTCACCACCCCAGGAGGAGACCCAGTACTTC. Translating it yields CASSPPQEETQYF.

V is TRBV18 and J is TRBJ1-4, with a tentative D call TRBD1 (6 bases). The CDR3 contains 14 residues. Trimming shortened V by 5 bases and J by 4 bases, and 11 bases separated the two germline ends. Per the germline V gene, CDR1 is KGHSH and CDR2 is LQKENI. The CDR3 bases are TGTGCCAGCTCAAGACAGGAGATTAATGAAAAACTGTTTTTT. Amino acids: CASSRQEINEKLFF.

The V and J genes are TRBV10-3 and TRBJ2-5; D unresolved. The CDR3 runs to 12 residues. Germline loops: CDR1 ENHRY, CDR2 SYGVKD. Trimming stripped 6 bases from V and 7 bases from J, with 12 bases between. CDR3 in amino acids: CAISRLTGTQYF. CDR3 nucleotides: TGTGCCATCAGCCGGCTAACGGGGACCCAGTACTTC.

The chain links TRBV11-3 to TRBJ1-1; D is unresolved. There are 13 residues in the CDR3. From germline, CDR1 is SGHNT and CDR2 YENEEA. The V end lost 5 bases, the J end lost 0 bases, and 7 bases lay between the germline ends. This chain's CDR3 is CASSPNMNTEAFF. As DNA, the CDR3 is TGTGCCAGCAGCCCTAATATGAACACTGAAGCTTTCTTT.

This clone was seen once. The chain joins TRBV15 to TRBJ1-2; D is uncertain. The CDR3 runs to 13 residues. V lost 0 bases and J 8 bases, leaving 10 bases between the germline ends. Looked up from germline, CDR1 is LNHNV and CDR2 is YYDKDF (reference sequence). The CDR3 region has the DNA TGTGCCACCAGCAGAGATGGCGACCGCGGCTACACCTTC. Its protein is CATSRDGDRGYTF.

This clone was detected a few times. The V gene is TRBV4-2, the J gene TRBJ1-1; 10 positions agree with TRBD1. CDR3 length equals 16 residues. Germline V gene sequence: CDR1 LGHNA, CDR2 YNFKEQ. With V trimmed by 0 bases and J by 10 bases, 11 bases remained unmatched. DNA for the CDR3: TGTGCCAGCAGCCAAGAACACCGGGACAGGGGTCGGGGAGCTTTCTTT. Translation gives CASSQEHRDRGRGAFF.

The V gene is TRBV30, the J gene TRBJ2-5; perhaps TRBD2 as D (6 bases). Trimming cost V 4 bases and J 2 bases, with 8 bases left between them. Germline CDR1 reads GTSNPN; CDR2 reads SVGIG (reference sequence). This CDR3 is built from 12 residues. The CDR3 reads CAWTSEQETQYF. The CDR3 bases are TGTGCCTGGACTAGCGAACAAGAGACCCAGTACTTC. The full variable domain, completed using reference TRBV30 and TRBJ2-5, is SQTIHQWPATLVQPVGSPLSLECTVEGTSNPNLYWYRQAAGRGLQLLFYSVGIGQISSEVPQNLSASRPQDRQFILSSKKLLLSDSGFYLCAWTSEQETQYFGPGTRLLVL.

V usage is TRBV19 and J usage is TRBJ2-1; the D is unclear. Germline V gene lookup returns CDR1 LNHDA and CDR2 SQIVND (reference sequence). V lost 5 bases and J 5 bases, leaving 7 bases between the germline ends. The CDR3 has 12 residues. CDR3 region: CASSHSDNEQFF. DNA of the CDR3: TGTGCCAGTAGTCATAGTGACAATGAGCAGTTCTTC.

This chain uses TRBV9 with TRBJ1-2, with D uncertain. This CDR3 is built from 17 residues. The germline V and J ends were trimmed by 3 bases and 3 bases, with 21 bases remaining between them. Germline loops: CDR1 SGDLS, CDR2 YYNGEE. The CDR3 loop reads CASSAPAGTDGYYGYTF. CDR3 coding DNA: TGTGCCAGCAGCGCCCCCGCAGGAACAGATGGGTACTATGGCTACACCTTC.

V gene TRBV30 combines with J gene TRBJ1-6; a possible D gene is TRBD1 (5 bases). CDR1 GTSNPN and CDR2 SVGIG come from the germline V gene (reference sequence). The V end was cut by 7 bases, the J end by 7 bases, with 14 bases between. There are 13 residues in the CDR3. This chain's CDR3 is CASQRGWNSPLHF. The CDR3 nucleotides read TGTGCCTCCCAGCGGGGGTGGAATTCACCCCTCCACTTT.

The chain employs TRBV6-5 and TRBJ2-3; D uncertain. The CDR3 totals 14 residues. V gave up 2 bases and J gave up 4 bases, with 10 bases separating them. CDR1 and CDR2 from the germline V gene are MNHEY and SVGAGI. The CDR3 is CASSYIGIADTQYF. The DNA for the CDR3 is TGTGCCAGCAGTTACATAGGCATTGCAGATACGCAGTATTTT.